The 10 T cell receptor beta chains reported below all come from one sample, sequenced in a study of identical twins. TCRdb reprocessed the 5' RACE reads with MiXCR, giving one entry per CDR3 protein. The sample contains 300,000 or so distinct CDR3 sequences, roughly 10% of which appear only once. The data also belong to a second study, concerning yellow fever vaccine responses in identical twins.

Specimen: CD8+ T cells sorted from blood. Receptor source: a woman in her late teens or twenties in good health.

A word on this clonotype: Possible read error: a much larger clone is one base away. The CDR3 reads CASMSGHGGGSPLYF. Written as DNA, the CDR3 is TGTGCCAGCATGTCAGGGCACGGAGGAGGCTCACCCCTCTACTTT. The J gene is TRBJ1-6, the V gene TRBV27; D might be TRBD1 (5 bases). The CDR3 loop spans 15 amino acids. CDR1 and CDR2 (germline): MNHEY, SMNVEV (reference sequence).

This clonotype was found many times. V is TRBV29-1 and J is TRBJ2-5; D might be TRBD1 (5 bases). The CDR3 is made up of 14 amino acids. Trimming stripped 3 bases from V and 1 base from J, with 12 bases between. Germline assignment: CDR1 SQVTM and CDR2 ANQGSEA. The CDR3 coding sequence is TGCAGCGTTGATAGAACAGGCAGCCAAGAGACCCAGTACTTC. Protein: CSVDRTGSQETQYF.

This clonotype has only a few counts. J is TRBJ2-5 and V is TRBV27; TRBD2 matches at 8 bases. CDR1 is MNHEY and CDR2 is SMNVEV in the germline V gene (reference sequence). The trim removed 0 bases at V and 0 bases at J, leaving 6 bases unmatched. The CDR3 spans 17 residues. CDR3 region: CASSLSLLAAYQETQYF. DNA of the CDR3: TGTGCCAGCAGTTTATCTCTACTAGCGGCGTACCAAGAGACCCAGTACTTC.

The chain joins TRBV5-1 to TRBJ2-5, with 7 bases aligning to TRBD1. CDR1 is SGHRS, CDR2 YFSETQ, per germline. The CDR3 extends over 15 amino acids. J was trimmed by 5 bases and V by 4 bases; bases with no gene match: 11. CDR3 nucleotides: TGCGCCAGCAGCGTGAAACAGGGGCGAGGGGAGACCCAGTACTTC. It codes for CASSVKQGRGETQYF. The whole variable domain, filled in from reference TRBV5-1 and TRBJ2-5, reads KAGVTQTPRYLIKTRGQQVTLSCSPISGHRSVSWYQQTPGQGLQFLFEYFSETQRNKGNFPGRFSGRQFSNSRSEMNVSTLELGDSALYLCASSVKQGRGETQYFGPGTRLLVL.

In this sample, this clonotype turned up a few times. V gene TRBV6-1 combines with J gene TRBJ2-7; D may be TRBD2 (5 bases). The V end was cut by 6 bases, the J end by 3 bases, with 15 bases between. Per the germline V gene, CDR1 is MNHNS and CDR2 is SASEGT. The CDR3 is 14 amino acids. CDR3 sequence reads: CASSSGLEFYEQYF. The CDR3, as DNA: TGTGCCAGCAGCTCAGGACTTGAATTCTACGAGCAGTACTTC.

The genes are TRBV20-1 and TRBJ2-5; 10 nucleotides match TRBD2. Trimming cost V 3 bases and J 1 base; bases outside gene matches: 14. Germline assignment: CDR1 DFQATT and CDR2 SNEGSKA (reference sequence). The CDR3 is 18 amino acids. The CDR3 nucleotides read TGCAGTGCTAGTGGAAGGCTAGCGGGAGAACTATCCCAAGAGACCCAGTACTTC. This translates into CSASGRLAGELSQETQYF.

The V call is TRBV7-8, the J call TRBJ2-1; no definite D call. This CDR3 has 13 residues. V was shortened by 1 base and J by 4 bases, with 5 bases between the two germline ends. Germline V gives CDR1 SGHVS, CDR2 FQNEAQ. CDR3 bases: TGTGCCAGCAGCTTAGAACAGTACAATGAGCAGTTCTTC. It specifies CASSLEQYNEQFF.

This clonotype was observed a few times. The CDR3 region is CASTGKTDTQYF. The CDR3 nucleotides are TGTGCCAGCACTGGGAAGACAGATACGCAGTATTTT. The chain has TRBV6-2 or TRBV6-3 and TRBJ2-3; D unclear. The V gene's germline CDR1 is MNHEY and CDR2 SVGEGT. This CDR3 spans 12 amino acids. Trimming removed 7 bases from V and 3 bases from J, with 8 bases in between.

The J gene is TRBJ2-7, the V gene TRBV7-9, with D possibly being TRBD1 or TRBD2 (5 bases each). The CDR3 is made up of 14 amino acids. The germline V gene has CDR1 SEHNR and CDR2 FQNEAQ (reference sequence). The V end lost 4 bases, the J end lost 2 bases, and 12 bases lay between the germline ends. The CDR3 nucleotides are TGTGCCAGCAGCTCTGACGGGACCCCCTACGAGCAGTACTTC. Protein: CASSSDGTPYEQYF. The entire variable domain, with the rest obtained from reference TRBV7-9 and TRBJ2-7, is as follows: DTGVSQNPRHKITKRGQNVTFRCDPISEHNRLYWYRQTLGQGPEFLTYFQNEAQLEKSRLLSDRFSAERPKGSFSTLEIQRTEQGDSAMYLCASSSDGTPYEQYFGPGTRLTVT.

This clonotype was observed a handful of times. The chain has TRBV5-5 and TRBJ2-3; 12 nucleotides agree with TRBD2. This CDR3 spans 18 amino acids. Germline CDR1 and CDR2: SGHKS and YYEKEE (reference sequence). Losses at the gene ends were 4 bases for V and 2 bases for J; bases not matched to a gene: 11. The CDR3 spells CASSIEPGLAGFTDTQYF. The CDR3 DNA sequence: TGTGCCAGCAGCATCGAACCGGGACTAGCGGGCTTCACAGATACGCAGTATTTT.